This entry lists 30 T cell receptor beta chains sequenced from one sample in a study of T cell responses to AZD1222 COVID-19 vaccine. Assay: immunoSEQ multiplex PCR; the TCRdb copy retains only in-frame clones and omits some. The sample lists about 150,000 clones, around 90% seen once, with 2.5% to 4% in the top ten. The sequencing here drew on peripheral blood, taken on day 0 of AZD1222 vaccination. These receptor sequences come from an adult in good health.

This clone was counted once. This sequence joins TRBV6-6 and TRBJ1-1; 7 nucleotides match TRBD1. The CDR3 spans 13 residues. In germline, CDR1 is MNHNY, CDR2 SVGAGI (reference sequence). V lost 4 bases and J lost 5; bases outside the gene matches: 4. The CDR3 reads CASSFQGGTEAFF. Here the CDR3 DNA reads TGTGCCAGCAGTTTTCAGGGGGGAACTGAAGCTTTCTTT.

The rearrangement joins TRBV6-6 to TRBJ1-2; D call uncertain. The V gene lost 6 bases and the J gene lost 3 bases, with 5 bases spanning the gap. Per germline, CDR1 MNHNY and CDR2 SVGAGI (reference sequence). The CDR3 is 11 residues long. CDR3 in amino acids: CASRGDYGYTF. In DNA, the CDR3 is TGTGCCAGCAGGGGAGACTATGGCTACACCTTC.

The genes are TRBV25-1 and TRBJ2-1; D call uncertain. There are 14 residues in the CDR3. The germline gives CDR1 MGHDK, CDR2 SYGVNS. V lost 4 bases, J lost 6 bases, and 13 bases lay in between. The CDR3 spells CASSAGPVFNEQFF. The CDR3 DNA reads TGTGCCAGCAGTGCCGGTCCGGTCTTCAATGAGCAGTTCTTC. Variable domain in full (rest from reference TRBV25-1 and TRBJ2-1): EADIYQTPRYLVIGTGKKITLECSQTMGHDKMYWYQQDPGMELHLIHYSYGVNSTEKGDLSSESTVSRIRTEHFPLTLESARPSHTSQYLCASSAGPVFNEQFFGPGTRLTVL.

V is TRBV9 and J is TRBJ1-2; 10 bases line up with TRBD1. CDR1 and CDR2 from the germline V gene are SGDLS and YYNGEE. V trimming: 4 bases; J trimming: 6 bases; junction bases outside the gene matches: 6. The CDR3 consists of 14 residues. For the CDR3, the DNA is TGTGCCAGCAGCCCCAGTGACAGGGGGCATGGCTACACCTTC. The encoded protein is CASSPSDRGHGYTF.

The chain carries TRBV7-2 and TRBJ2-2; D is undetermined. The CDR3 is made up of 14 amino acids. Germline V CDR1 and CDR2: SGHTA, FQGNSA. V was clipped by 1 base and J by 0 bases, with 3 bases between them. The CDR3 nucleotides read TGTGCCAGCAGCTTAGTAGCGAACACCGGGGAGCTGTTTTTT. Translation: CASSLVANTGELFF.

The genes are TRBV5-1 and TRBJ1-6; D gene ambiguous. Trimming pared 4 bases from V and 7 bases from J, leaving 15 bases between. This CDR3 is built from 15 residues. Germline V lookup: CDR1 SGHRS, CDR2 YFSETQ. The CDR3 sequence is CASSIRELRNSPLHF. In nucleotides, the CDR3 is TGCGCCAGCAGCATTCGGGAGTTGCGGAATTCACCCCTCCACTTT.

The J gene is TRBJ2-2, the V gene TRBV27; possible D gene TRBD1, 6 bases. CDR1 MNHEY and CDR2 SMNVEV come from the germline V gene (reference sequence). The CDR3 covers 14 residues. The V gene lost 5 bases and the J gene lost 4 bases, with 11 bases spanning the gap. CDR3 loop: CASSLQGFTGELFF. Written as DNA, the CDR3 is TGTGCCAGCAGTCTACAGGGTTTCACCGGGGAGCTGTTTTTT.

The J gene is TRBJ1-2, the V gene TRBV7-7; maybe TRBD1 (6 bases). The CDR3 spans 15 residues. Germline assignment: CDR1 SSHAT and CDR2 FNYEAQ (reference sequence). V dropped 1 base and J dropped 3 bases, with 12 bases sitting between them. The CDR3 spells CASSLDREGDYGYTF. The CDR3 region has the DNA TGTGCCAGCAGCTTAGACCGGGAGGGGGACTATGGCTACACCTTC.

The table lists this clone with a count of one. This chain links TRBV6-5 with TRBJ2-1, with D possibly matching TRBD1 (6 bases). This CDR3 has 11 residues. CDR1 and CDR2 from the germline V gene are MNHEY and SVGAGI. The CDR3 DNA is TGTGCATCAGGACAGCTCGATGAGCAGTTCTTC. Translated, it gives CASGQLDEQFF.

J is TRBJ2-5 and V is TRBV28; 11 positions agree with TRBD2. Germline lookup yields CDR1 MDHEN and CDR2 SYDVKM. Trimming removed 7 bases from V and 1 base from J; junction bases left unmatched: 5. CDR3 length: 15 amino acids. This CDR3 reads CASNIAGGRQETQYF. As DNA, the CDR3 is TGTGCCAGCAACATAGCGGGGGGGCGCCAAGAGACCCAGTACTTC.

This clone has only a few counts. The CDR3 spells CASSPRNDAKNIQYF. The CDR3 bases are TGTGCCAGCTCACCCCGAAATGACGCCAAAAACATTCAGTACTTC. The rearrangement links TRBV18 to TRBJ2-4, with D unresolved. V was clipped by 3 bases and J by 1 base, with 10 bases between them. This CDR3 comprises 15 residues. Germline V gene data show CDR1 as KGHSH and CDR2 as LQKENI.

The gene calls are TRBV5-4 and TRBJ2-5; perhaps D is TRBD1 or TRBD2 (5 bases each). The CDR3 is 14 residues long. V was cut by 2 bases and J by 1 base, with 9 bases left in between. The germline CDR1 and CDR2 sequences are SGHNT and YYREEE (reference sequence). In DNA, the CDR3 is TGTGCCAGCAGCTTCAGGGACCGCCAAGAGACCCAGTACTTC. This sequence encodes CASSFRDRQETQYF. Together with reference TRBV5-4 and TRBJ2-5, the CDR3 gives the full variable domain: ETGVTQSPTHLIKTRGQQVTLRCSSQSGHNTVSWYQQALGQGPQFIFQYYREEENGRGNFPPRFSGLQFPNYSSELNVNALELDDSALYLCASSFRDRQETQYFGPGTRLLVL.

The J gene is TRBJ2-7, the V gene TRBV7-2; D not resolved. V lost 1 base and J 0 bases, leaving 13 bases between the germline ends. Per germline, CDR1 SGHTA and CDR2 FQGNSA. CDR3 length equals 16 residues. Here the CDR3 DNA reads TGTGCCAGCAGCTTAGTGGCGGCAGGCATCTCCTACGAGCAGTACTTC. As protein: CASSLVAAGISYEQYF. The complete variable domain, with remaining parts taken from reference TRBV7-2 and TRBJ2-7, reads GAGVSQSPSNKVTEKGKDVELRCDPISGHTALYWYRQSLGQGLEFLIYFQGNSAPDKSGLPSDRFSAERTGGSVSTLTIQRTQQEDSAVYLCASSLVAAGISYEQYFGPGTRLTVT.

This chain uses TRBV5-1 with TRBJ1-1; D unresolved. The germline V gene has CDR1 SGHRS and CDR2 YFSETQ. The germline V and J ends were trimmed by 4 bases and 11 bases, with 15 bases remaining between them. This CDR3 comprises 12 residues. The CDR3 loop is CASSIEGEGAFF. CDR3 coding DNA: TGCGCCAGCAGCATAGAGGGCGAAGGGGCTTTCTTT. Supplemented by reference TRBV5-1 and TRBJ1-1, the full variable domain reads KAGVTQTPRYLIKTRGQQVTLSCSPISGHRSVSWYQQTPGQGLQFLFEYFSETQRNKGNFPGRFSGRQFSNSRSEMNVSTLELGDSALYLCASSIEGEGAFFGQGTRLTVV.

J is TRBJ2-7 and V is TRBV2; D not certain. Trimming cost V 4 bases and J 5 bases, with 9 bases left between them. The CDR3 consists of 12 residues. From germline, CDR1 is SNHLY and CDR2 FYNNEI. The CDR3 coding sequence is TGTGCCAGCAGTGTAGAGATTAACGAGCAGTACTTC. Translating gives CASSVEINEQYF.

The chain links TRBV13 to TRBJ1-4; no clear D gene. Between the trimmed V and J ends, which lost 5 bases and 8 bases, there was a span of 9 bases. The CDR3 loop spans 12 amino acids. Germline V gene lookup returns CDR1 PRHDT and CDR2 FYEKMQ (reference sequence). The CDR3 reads CASSRTGEKLFF. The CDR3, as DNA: TGTGCCAGCAGCCGAACGGGGGAAAAACTGTTTTTT.

This CDR3 is CASSPGQGRTEAFF. Here the CDR3 DNA reads TGTGCCAGCTCACCGGGACAGGGGCGTACTGAAGCTTTCTTT. The chain links TRBV18 to TRBJ1-1, with 10 bases fitting TRBD1. Germline CDR1 and CDR2: KGHSH and LQKENI. The CDR3 loop spans 14 amino acids. Trimming cost V 3 bases and J 5 bases; bases outside gene matches: 3.

The DNA for the CDR3 is TGCGCCAGCAGCTTGGATGTGAACACTGAAGCTTTCTTT. Protein product: CASSLDVNTEAFF. The chain combines TRBV5-1 with TRBJ1-1; no definite D call. The germline V and J ends were trimmed by 0 bases and 0 bases, with 3 bases remaining between them. This CDR3 has 13 amino acids. Germline V lookup: CDR1 SGHRS, CDR2 YFSETQ.

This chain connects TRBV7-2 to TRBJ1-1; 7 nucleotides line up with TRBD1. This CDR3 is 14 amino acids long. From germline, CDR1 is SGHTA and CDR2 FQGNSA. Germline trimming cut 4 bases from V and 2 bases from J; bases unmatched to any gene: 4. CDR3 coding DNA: TGTGCCAGCAGCTCCTACAGGGGCAACACTGAAGCTTTCTTT. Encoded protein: CASSSYRGNTEAFF.

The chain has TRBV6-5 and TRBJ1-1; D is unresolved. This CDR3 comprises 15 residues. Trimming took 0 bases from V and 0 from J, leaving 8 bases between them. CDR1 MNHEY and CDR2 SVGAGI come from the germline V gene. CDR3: CASSYSVLMNTEAFF. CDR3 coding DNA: TGTGCCAGCAGTTACTCAGTCCTGATGAACACTGAAGCTTTCTTT.

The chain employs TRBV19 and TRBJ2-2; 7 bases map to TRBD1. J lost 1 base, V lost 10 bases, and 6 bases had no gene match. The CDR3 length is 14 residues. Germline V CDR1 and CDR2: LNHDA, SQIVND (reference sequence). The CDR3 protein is CATRTGLNTGELFF. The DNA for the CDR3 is TGTGCCACCAGGACAGGCCTGAACACCGGGGAGCTGTTTTTT.

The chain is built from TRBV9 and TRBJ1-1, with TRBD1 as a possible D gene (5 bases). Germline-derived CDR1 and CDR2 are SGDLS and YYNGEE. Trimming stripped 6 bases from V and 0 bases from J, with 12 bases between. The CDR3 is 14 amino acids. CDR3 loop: CASTRDSVNTEAFF. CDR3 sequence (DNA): TGTGCCAGCACTCGTGACAGTGTGAACACTGAAGCTTTCTTT.

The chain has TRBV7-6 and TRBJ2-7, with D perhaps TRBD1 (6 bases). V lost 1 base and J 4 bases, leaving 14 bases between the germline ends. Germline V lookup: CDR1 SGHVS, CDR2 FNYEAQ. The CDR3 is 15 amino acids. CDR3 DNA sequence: TGTGCCAGCAGCTTAGTGACAGGAATATCTTACGAGCAGTACTTC. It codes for CASSLVTGISYEQYF.

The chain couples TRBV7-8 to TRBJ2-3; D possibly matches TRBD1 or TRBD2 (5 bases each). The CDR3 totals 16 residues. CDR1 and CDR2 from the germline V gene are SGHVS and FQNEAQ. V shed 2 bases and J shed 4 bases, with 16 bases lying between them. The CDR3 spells CASSLNLGGRADTQYF. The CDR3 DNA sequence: TGTGCCAGCAGCTTAAACCTTGGGGGTCGTGCAGATACGCAGTATTTT.

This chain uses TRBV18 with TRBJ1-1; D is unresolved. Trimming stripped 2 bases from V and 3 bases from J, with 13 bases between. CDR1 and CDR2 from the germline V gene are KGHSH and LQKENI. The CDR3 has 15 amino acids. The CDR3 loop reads CASSPDSDRHTEAFF. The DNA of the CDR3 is TGTGCCAGCTCACCAGATTCAGACCGGCACACTGAAGCTTTCTTT.

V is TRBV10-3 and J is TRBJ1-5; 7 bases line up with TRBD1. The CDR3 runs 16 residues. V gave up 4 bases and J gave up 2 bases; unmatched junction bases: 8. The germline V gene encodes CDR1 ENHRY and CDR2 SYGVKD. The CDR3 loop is CAISAADRSGNQPQHF. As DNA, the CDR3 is TGTGCCATCAGTGCAGCGGACAGGTCTGGCAATCAGCCCCAGCATTTT.

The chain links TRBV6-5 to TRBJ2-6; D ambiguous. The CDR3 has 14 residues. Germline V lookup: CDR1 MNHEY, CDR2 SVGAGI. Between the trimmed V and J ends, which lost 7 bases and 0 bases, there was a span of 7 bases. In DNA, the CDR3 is TGTGCCAGCAACCCAGGCTCTGGGGCCAACGTCCTGACTTTC. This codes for CASNPGSGANVLTF.

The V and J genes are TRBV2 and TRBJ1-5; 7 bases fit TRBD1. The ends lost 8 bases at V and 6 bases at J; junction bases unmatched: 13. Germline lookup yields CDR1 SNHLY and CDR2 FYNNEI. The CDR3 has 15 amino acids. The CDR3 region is CASRGGTVGGQPQHF. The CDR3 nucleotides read TGTGCCAGCCGTGGAGGGACAGTAGGGGGTCAGCCCCAGCATTTT.

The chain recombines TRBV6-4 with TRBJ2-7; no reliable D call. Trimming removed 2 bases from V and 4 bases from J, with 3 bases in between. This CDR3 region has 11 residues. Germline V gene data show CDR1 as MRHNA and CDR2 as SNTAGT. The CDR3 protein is CASSDSYEQYF. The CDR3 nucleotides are TGTGCCAGCAGTGACAGTTACGAGCAGTACTTC.

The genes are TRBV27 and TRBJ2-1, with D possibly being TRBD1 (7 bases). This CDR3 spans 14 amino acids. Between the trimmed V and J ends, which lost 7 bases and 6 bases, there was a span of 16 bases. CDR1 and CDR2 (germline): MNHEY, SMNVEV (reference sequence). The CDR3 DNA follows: TGTGCCAGCACCTCGACAGGGACTCTCAATGAGCAGTTCTTC. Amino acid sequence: CASTSTGTLNEQFF.